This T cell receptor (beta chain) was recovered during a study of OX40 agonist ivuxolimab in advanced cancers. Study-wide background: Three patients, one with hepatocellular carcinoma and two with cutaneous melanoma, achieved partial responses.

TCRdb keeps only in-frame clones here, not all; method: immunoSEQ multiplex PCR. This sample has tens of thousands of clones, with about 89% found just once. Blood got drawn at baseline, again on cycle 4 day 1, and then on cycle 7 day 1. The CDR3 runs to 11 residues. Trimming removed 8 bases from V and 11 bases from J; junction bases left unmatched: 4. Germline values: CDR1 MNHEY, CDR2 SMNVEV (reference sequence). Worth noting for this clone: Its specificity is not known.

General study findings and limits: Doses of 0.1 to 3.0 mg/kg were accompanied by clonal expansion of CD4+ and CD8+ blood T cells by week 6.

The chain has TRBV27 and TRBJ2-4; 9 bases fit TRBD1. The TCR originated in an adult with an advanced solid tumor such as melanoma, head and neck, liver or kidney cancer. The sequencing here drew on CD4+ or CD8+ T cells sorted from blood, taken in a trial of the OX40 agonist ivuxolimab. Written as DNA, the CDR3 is TGTGCCAGCGGGAGGGACAGGGTTCAGTACTTC. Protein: CASGRDRVQYF.